The rows below give T cell receptor beta chains drawn from one sample of a study of PD-L1 blockade in urothelial cancer. Clones were sequenced by immunoSEQ multiplex PCR, and TCRdb holds only the in-frame ones, with some missing. Among tens of thousands of clones listed, 70% to 80% were seen once. Sequenced here: PBMCs, sampled around atezolizumab (anti-PD-L1) treatment. These receptors were obtained from a man aged 65-85 years with urothelial cancer. The CDR3 runs from the conserved cysteine through the conserved F or W. Fields, in order: D gene, V gene, J gene, clone size, CDR3 DNA, CDR3 protein. A D gene is named only where the DNA matches it firmly. Clone size is shown for a subset of rows, as once, few, many or a class of expanded clone.

D: TRBD1; V: TRBV6-5; J: TRBJ1-5; size: .; DNA: TGTGCCAGCAGTCCTACCGGGACAGGGAAACAGCCCCAGCATTTT; CDR3: CASSPTGTGKQPQHF
D: .; V: TRBV7-2; J: TRBJ2-7; size: once; DNA: TGTGCCAGCAGCTTAGAAGGGGGCTACGAGCAGTACTTC; CDR3: CASSLEGGYEQYF
D: .; V: TRBV7-9; J: TRBJ1-3; size: few; DNA: TGTGCCAGCAGGGGCACGCTTGGAAACACCATATATTTT; CDR3: CASRGTLGNTIYF
D: TRBD1; V: TRBV15; J: TRBJ1-2; size: .; DNA: TGTGCCACCAGCAGGGCCGAGGGGGCGGGTGGCTACACCTTC; CDR3: CATSRAEGAGGYTF
D: .; V: TRBV5-1; J: TRBJ1-1; size: .; DNA: TGCGCCAGCAGCTTGGGCGCGGGACGGCTGAACACTGAAGCTTTCTTT; CDR3: CASSLGAGRLNTEAFF
D: TRBD2; V: TRBV5-6; J: TRBJ2-5; size: .; DNA: TGTGCCAGCAGCTTCGGACTAGCGGTCGGAGAGACCCAGTACTTC; CDR3: CASSFGLAVGETQYF
D: TRBD1; V: TRBV18; J: TRBJ1-2; size: .; DNA: TGTGCCAGCTCACCCGGACAGGACTATGGCTACACCTTC; CDR3: CASSPGQDYGYTF
D: .; V: TRBV5-1; J: TRBJ1-4; size: .; DNA: TGCGCCAGCAGCTTGGTTCTAGACGAAAAACTGTTTTTT; CDR3: CASSLVLDEKLFF
D: .; V: TRBV5-6; J: TRBJ1-1; size: .; DNA: TGTGCCAGCAGCCTGAATCCCCATGGGAGCACTGAAGCTTTCTTT; CDR3: CASSLNPHGSTEAFF
D: .; V: TRBV11-3; J: TRBJ1-2; size: .; DNA: TGTGCCAGCAGCCCCTCGAGTCAAGGCTACACCTTC; CDR3: CASSPSSQGYTF
D: .; V: TRBV15; J: TRBJ2-2; size: few; DNA: TGTGCCACCAGCAGGGACACGGACACCGGGGAGCTGTTTTTT; CDR3: CATSRDTDTGELFF
D: TRBD1; V: TRBV5-4; J: TRBJ2-5; size: .; DNA: TGTGCCAGCAGCCCCGCTGTGACAGGGATGGGTGAGACCCAGTACTTC; CDR3: CASSPAVTGMGETQYF
D: TRBD2; V: TRBV5-5; J: TRBJ2-1; size: .; DNA: TGTGCCAGCAGCCCGAGCGGGGGGGCCTACAATGAGCAGTTCTTC; CDR3: CASSPSGGAYNEQFF
D: .; V: TRBV11-1; J: TRBJ2-5; size: .; DNA: TGTGCCAGCAGCTTCGTAGGGAGAGGGGAGACCCAGTACTTC; CDR3: CASSFVGRGETQYF
D: TRBD1; V: TRBV30; J: TRBJ2-2; size: .; DNA: TGTGCCTGGAGGGGACAGACGAACACCGGGGAGCTGTTTTTT; CDR3: CAWRGQTNTGELFF
D: TRBD1; V: TRBV7-3; J: TRBJ1-5; size: few; DNA: TGTGCCAGCAGCTTAGACCGTCGGGGACAGGGGGATCAGCCCCAGCATTTT; CDR3: CASSLDRRGQGDQPQHF
D: .; V: TRBV7-9; J: TRBJ1-2; size: .; DNA: TGTGCCAGCAGGGCGACAGCTTTTAACTATGGCTACACCTTC; CDR3: CASRATAFNYGYTF
D: .; V: TRBV7-9; J: TRBJ1-1; size: .; DNA: TGTGCCAGCAGCTTGGGAGCCTCCAACACTGAAGCTTTCTTT; CDR3: CASSLGASNTEAFF
D: .; V: TRBV2; J: TRBJ2-7; size: .; DNA: TGTGCCAGCAAATTTGCCCCGCGGGGTAGCTACGAGCAGTACTTC; CDR3: CASKFAPRGSYEQYF
D: TRBD1; V: TRBV11-2; J: TRBJ2-4; size: few; DNA: TGTGCCAGCAGCTCAAGGCCGGACAGGGCCAAAAACATTCAGTACTTC; CDR3: CASSSRPDRAKNIQYF
D: .; V: TRBV9; J: TRBJ2-3; size: .; DNA: TGTGCCAGCAGCGTGTTGGGCGGGTCGGGAGATACGCAGTATTTT; CDR3: CASSVLGGSGDTQYF
D: TRBD2; V: TRBV29-1; J: TRBJ2-2; size: few; DNA: TGCAGCGCCCGGACTAGCGGGCTCACCGGGGAGCTGTTTTTT; CDR3: CSARTSGLTGELFF
D: TRBD1; V: TRBV11-3; J: TRBJ1-2; size: few; DNA: TGTGCCAGCAGCACCCGACAGGGCCCTGGGAGCTACACCTTC; CDR3: CASSTRQGPGSYTF
D: TRBD1; V: TRBV28; J: TRBJ2-1; size: .; DNA: TGTGCCAGCAGTTTGCAAGTACAGGGGGCGGGGACGGGGGAGTTCTTC; CDR3: CASSLQVQGAGTGEFF
D: TRBD1; V: TRBV6-1; J: TRBJ1-3; size: .; DNA: TGTGCCAGCAGTGAATCCGACAGGGGGCCGGACACCATATATTTT; CDR3: CASSESDRGPDTIYF
D: .; V: TRBV11-2; J: TRBJ2-5; size: .; DNA: TGTGCCAGCAGCTTAGTCGGCAGCGGAGAGACCCAGTACTTC; CDR3: CASSLVGSGETQYF
D: TRBD2; V: TRBV11-3; J: TRBJ2-3; size: .; DNA: TGTGCCAGCAGCTTTGGACTAGCTTCAGATACGCAGTATTTT; CDR3: CASSFGLASDTQYF
D: .; V: TRBV7-8; J: TRBJ2-7; size: .; DNA: TGTGCCAGCAGCTTAAGGGGTGTGGGATCCTTCCACGAGCAGTACTTC; CDR3: CASSLRGVGSFHEQYF